Presented here are 19 T cell receptor beta chains from one specimen sequenced in a study of Tregs in tolerant kidney transplant recipients. TCRdb's copy holds only in-frame clones and misses some; the assay was immunoSEQ multiplex PCR. In the table there are 60,000 to 70,000 clones, more than 90% of which are singletons. The sequencing here drew on CD8+ T cells from blood, taken before the transplant. Receptors originate from a human donor who received a combined kidney and bone marrow transplant.

The chain combines TRBV9 with TRBJ2-3; D is perhaps TRBD2 (6 bases). This CDR3 comprises 14 residues. V was clipped by 0 bases and J by 3 bases, with 8 bases between them. Germline V gives CDR1 SGDLS, CDR2 YYNGEE. CDR3 in amino acids: CASSVGGVTDTQYF. The CDR3 nucleotides read TGTGCCAGCAGCGTAGGCGGGGTGACAGATACGCAGTATTTT.

The genes are TRBV9 and TRBJ2-5; D might be TRBD1 or TRBD2, each matching 5 bases. The J call may not be correct, given that the DNA end is closer to TRBJ2-7. From germline, CDR1 is SGDLS and CDR2 YYNGEE. CDR3 size: 14 residues. CDR3 sequence: CASSGTSGGYEQYF. The CDR3 coding sequence is TGTGCCAGCAGCGGGACCTCTGGGGGCTACGAGCAGTACTTC.

The chain is built from TRBV9 and TRBJ2-1; 12 bases align to TRBD2. The junction had 7 bases not matched to a gene; V was cut back by 4 bases and J by 5 bases. Germline V gene data show CDR1 as SGDLS and CDR2 as YYNGEE. The CDR3 length is 16 residues. The CDR3 bases are TGTGCCAGCAGCCCCCGACTAGCGGGAGAACACAATGAGCAGTTCTTC. As protein: CASSPRLAGEHNEQFF.

The V gene is TRBV19, the J gene TRBJ1-1; D unclear. V lost 4 bases to trimming and J lost 0 bases, with 9 bases between them. The CDR3 sequence is 14 residues long. Germline CDR1 is LNHDA and CDR2 is SQIVND (reference sequence). CDR3 coding DNA: TGTGCCAGTAGTAATACACGATTGAACACTGAAGCTTTCTTT. Amino acid sequence: CASSNTRLNTEAFF.

The chain is built from TRBV5-6 and TRBJ2-1; 7 bases are a match to TRBD1. Germline V gives CDR1 SGHDT, CDR2 YYEEEE. This CDR3 is 12 amino acids long. V shed 4 bases and J 16 bases; nucleotides not matched to a gene: 11. The CDR3 loop reads CASSLDRVIDFF. CDR3 DNA: TGTGCCAGCAGCCTCGACAGGGTTATTGATTTCTTC.

The V gene is TRBV27, the J gene TRBJ2-5; D is perhaps TRBD2 (5 bases). V was clipped by 6 bases and J by 2 bases, with 19 bases between them. The CDR3 sequence is 16 residues long. CDR1 MNHEY and CDR2 SMNVEV come from the germline V gene (reference sequence). Here the CDR3 reads CASSPLHLGKQETQYF. The DNA for the CDR3 is TGTGCCAGCAGCCCACTACACCTCGGGAAGCAAGAGACCCAGTACTTC.

To note about this clone: The sample has other DNA sequences that encode this CDR3 too. CDR3 sequence (DNA): TGCGCCAGCAAGGACCGGGGGAATCAGCCCCAGCATTTT. Protein product: CASKDRGNQPQHF. The chain has TRBV10-1 and TRBJ1-5, with D possibly matching TRBD1 (5 bases). With 7 bases removed from V and 4 bases from J, the gap between germline ends came to 11 bases. This CDR3 spans 13 amino acids. Germline lookup yields CDR1 WNHNN and CDR2 SYGVQD (reference sequence).

This chain joins TRBV5-3 and TRBJ1-2, with D possibly TRBD1 on 6 matching bases. TRBV5-3 is given ORF status, its function remaining uncertain. This CDR3 comprises 16 residues. Trimming removed 3 bases from V and 4 bases from J, with 19 bases in between. The CDR3 loop is CARSSFKGVHSYGYTF. DNA for the CDR3: TGTGCCAGAAGCTCCTTTAAGGGGGTCCACTCCTATGGCTACACCTTC.

The CDR3 nucleotides are TGTGCCAGCAGTTCGGTGGACAGCCTTTACGAGCAGTACTTC. Residues: CASSSVDSLYEQYF. This sequence joins TRBV27 and TRBJ2-7; weak D call: TRBD1 (6 bases). CDR3 length equals 14 residues. The V gene's germline CDR1 is MNHEY and CDR2 SMNVEV (reference sequence). Trimming shortened V by 4 bases and J by 4 bases, and 14 bases separated the two germline ends.

V usage is TRBV7-9 and J usage is TRBJ2-7; 10 bases map to TRBD2. The V gene's germline CDR1 is SEHNR and CDR2 FQNEAQ (reference sequence). Unmatched junction bases numbered 8, after V lost 5 bases and J lost 4 bases. The CDR3 has 15 residues. The CDR3 protein is CASSSQASGGYEQYF. CDR3 in DNA: TGTGCCAGCAGCAGCCAGGCTAGCGGGGGATACGAGCAGTACTTC.

This rearrangement joins TRBV6-1 to TRBJ2-5; possible D gene TRBD2, 6 bases. The length of the CDR3 is 15 residues. Trimming cost V 1 base and J 4 bases, with 13 bases left between them. Germline V lookup: CDR1 MNHNS, CDR2 SASEGT. The CDR3 sequence is CASSEGWNGGETQYF. CDR3 coding DNA: TGTGCCAGCAGTGAAGGTTGGAACGGGGGAGAGACCCAGTACTTC.

V usage is TRBV28 and J usage is TRBJ2-2; TRBD1 matches at 8 bases. This CDR3 region has 15 residues. V lost 3 bases and J lost 4; bases outside the gene matches: 4. The V gene's germline CDR1 is MDHEN and CDR2 SYDVKM. CDR3 in DNA: TGTGCCAGCAGTTTGGTACAGGGGGTCACCGGGGAGCTGTTTTTT. It codes for CASSLVQGVTGELFF.

The chain combines TRBV27 with TRBJ2-2; possible D gene TRBD1, 6 bases. CDR1 MNHEY and CDR2 SMNVEV come from the germline V gene (reference sequence). V lost 8 bases and J lost 7, with 14 bases in between. The CDR3 has 13 amino acids. In nucleotides, the CDR3 is TGTGCCAGCTCGGGACAATTTAGCGGGGAGCTGTTTTTT. This codes for CASSGQFSGELFF.

The V gene is TRBV30, the J gene TRBJ2-2, with D tentatively TRBD2 (5 bases). The CDR3 is 13 amino acids. The V gene lost 5 bases and the J gene lost 6 bases, with 13 bases spanning the gap. From germline, CDR1 is GTSNPN and CDR2 SVGIG (reference sequence). The CDR3 DNA sequence: TGTGCCTGGGGAGCACTAGACCCCGGGGAGCTGTTTTTT. Amino acids: CAWGALDPGELFF.

The genes are TRBV5-1 and TRBJ2-7, with D possibly matching TRBD1 (5 bases). The V end lost 2 bases, the J end lost 2 bases, and 14 bases lay between the germline ends. The CDR3 is 15 amino acids. Germline V gene data show CDR1 as SGHRS and CDR2 as YFSETQ. The CDR3 DNA reads as TGCGCCAGCAGCTTACTGTCGACAGATCCCTACGAGCAGTACTTC. It is translated as CASSLLSTDPYEQYF.

The genes are TRBV19 and TRBJ1-1, with D tentatively TRBD1 (5 bases). The CDR3 is 15 amino acids. Per germline, CDR1 LNHDA and CDR2 SQIVND (reference sequence). The V end lost 7 bases, the J end lost 0 bases, and 15 bases lay between the germline ends. The chain's CDR3 is CASTTGGFMNTEAFF. For the CDR3, the DNA is TGTGCCAGTACTACGGGGGGATTTATGAACACTGAAGCTTTCTTT. The complete variable domain, with remaining parts taken from reference TRBV19 and TRBJ1-1, reads DGGITQSPKYLFRKEGQNVTLSCEQNLNHDAMYWYRQDPGQGLRLIYYSQIVNDFQKGDIAEGYSVSREKKESFPLTVTSAQKNPTAFYLCASTTGGFMNTEAFFGQGTRLTVV.

V gene TRBV10-3 combines with J gene TRBJ2-1; D may be TRBD2 (7 bases). Trimming removed 4 bases from V and 6 bases from J, with 16 bases in between. This CDR3 region has 15 residues. Germline V gives CDR1 ENHRY, CDR2 SYGVKD. The DNA of the CDR3 is TGTGCCATCAGTGGGATGGCGGGGGCCCCCAATGAGCAGTTCTTC. The encoded protein is CAISGMAGAPNEQFF.

The rearrangement uses TRBV4-1 and TRBJ2-7; the match to TRBD1 covers 10 bases. This CDR3 is 16 amino acids long. From germline, CDR1 is MGHRA and CDR2 YSYEKL. V was clipped by 1 base and J by 3 bases; unmatched bases: 6. The CDR3 loop reads CASSQGGGTGVYEQYF. The CDR3 DNA reads TGCGCCAGCAGCCAAGGGGGGGGGACAGGGGTCTACGAGCAGTACTTC.

This sequence joins TRBV5-1 and TRBJ2-7; weak D call: TRBD1 (6 bases). The CDR3 covers 15 residues. The V end was cut by 0 bases, the J end by 4 bases, with 14 bases between. Germline V gene lookup returns CDR1 SGHRS and CDR2 YFSETQ. CDR3 amino acids: CASSLDWGRLYEQYF. DNA of the CDR3: TGCGCCAGCAGCTTGGACTGGGGGCGGTTGTACGAGCAGTACTTC.